These 13 T cell receptor beta chains were sequenced from one sample in a study of Ad26.COV2.S vaccination and SARS-CoV-2 variants (dated by TCRdb to the early 2020s). Library prep was done by the immunoSEQ multiplex PCR assay. TCRdb stores this immuneACCESS table with in-frame sequences only. Part of the clones is absent; in the studies checked, under half of the shortfall reflects unresolved V genes, and no reason is known for the rest. Recorded for this sample are about 350,000 clones; 88% of them occurred a single time. Of the sample, about 6.4% falls within the top ten clones. The treatment or condition label here, explained by the study, means: some 20 received Ad26.COV2.S at low or high dose, single or two shots; roughly five received placebo; per-sample allocation not given. For vaccine and placebo recipients, repertoires were sequenced using samples collected on day 63 after the first injection.

The input for sequencing was peripheral blood, taken in a trial of Ad26.COV2.S vaccine versus placebo. The receptor set was obtained from a person aged 18 to 65 who received the Ad26.COV2.S COVID-19 vaccine or a placebo.

This CDR3 is CASITRGYGYTF. CDR3 sequence (DNA): TGTGCCAGCATCACAAGGGGTTACGGCTACACCTTC. The V and J genes are TRBV6-5 and TRBJ1-2; a possible D gene is TRBD1 (5 bases). Germline V gene data show CDR1 as MNHEY and CDR2 as SVGAGI. Trimming cost V 7 bases and J 8 bases, with 14 bases left between them. The CDR3 consists of 12 residues.

V is TRBV11-2 and J is TRBJ2-7; no definite D call. The CDR3 has 15 amino acids. V dropped 0 bases and J dropped 3 bases, with 12 bases sitting between them. The germline CDR1 and CDR2 sequences are SGHAT and FQNNGV. CDR3 region: CASSLDRGRSYEQYF. In nucleotides, the CDR3 is TGTGCCAGCAGCTTAGATAGAGGAAGAAGCTACGAGCAGTACTTC.

The CDR3 sequence: CASSYSTGRSGYTF. The DNA for the CDR3 is TGTGCCAGCAGTTACTCGACAGGGAGGTCTGGCTACACCTTC. V and J are TRBV6-2 or TRBV6-3 and TRBJ1-2; TRBD1 agrees at 7 bases. Germline CDR1 MNHEY, CDR2 SVGEGT. The CDR3 has 14 amino acids. Trimming cost V 0 bases and J 7 bases; bases outside gene matches: 5.

This chain links TRBV28 with TRBJ1-5, with D unclear. Germline loops: CDR1 MDHEN, CDR2 SYDVKM. The CDR3 has 14 residues. V was shortened by 5 bases and J by 6 bases, with 14 bases between the two germline ends. This chain's CDR3 is CASSIPQKVQPQHF. CDR3 DNA: TGTGCCAGCAGTATACCTCAGAAAGTTCAGCCCCAGCATTTT. Full variable domain (rest looked up from reference TRBV28 and TRBJ1-5): DVKVTQSSRYLVKRTGEKVFLECVQDMDHENMFWYRQDPGLGLRLIYFSYDVKMKEKGDIPEGYSVSREKKERFSLILESASTNQTSMYLCASSIPQKVQPQHFGDGTRLSIL.

V usage is TRBV7-8 and J usage is TRBJ1-2; TRBD1 is a possible D gene (5 bases). V was trimmed by 5 bases and J by 4 bases, leaving 17 bases between them. Per germline, CDR1 SGHVS and CDR2 FQNEAQ. CDR3 size: 15 residues. The CDR3: CASSDDTGFGYGYTF. The CDR3 DNA reads as TGTGCCAGCAGCGACGATACAGGTTTTGGCTATGGCTACACCTTC.

The gene calls are TRBV11-2 and TRBJ2-2; D unresolved. Looked up from germline, CDR1 is SGHAT and CDR2 is FQNNGV. The CDR3 contains 15 residues. Between the trimmed V and J ends, which lost 6 bases and 3 bases, there was a span of 14 bases. CDR3 amino acids: CASRVAARYTGELFF. Here the CDR3 DNA reads TGTGCCAGCAGGGTGGCGGCTAGGTACACCGGGGAGCTGTTTTTT.

V gene TRBV5-4 combines with J gene TRBJ1-2; D is possibly TRBD1 (6 bases). This CDR3 is 16 amino acids long. Germline-derived CDR1 and CDR2 are SGHNT and YYREEE (reference sequence). V lost 3 bases, J lost 8 bases, and 23 bases lay in between. This CDR3 is CASSSGGLQGEGGYTF. The CDR3 DNA is TGTGCCAGCAGCTCCGGGGGGCTACAGGGCGAGGGGGGCTACACCTTC.

The chain uses TRBV19 and TRBJ1-1; D uncertain. The V end was cut by 5 bases, the J end by 1 base, with 11 bases between. CDR3 length equals 14 residues. The germline V gene encodes CDR1 LNHDA and CDR2 SQIVND (reference sequence). CDR3 bases: TGTGCCAGTAGTGTCTCGACACAGAACACTGAAGCTTTCTTT. This gives the protein CASSVSTQNTEAFF.

This rearrangement joins TRBV7-9 to TRBJ1-2, with 8 positions matching TRBD1. The V segment lost 7 bases and the J segment 9 bases; nucleotides outside the gene matches: 22. Germline CDR1 is SEHNR and CDR2 is FQNEAQ (reference sequence). The length of the CDR3 is 17 residues. CDR3 region: CASTSPPADRGPLSYTF. For the CDR3, the DNA is TGTGCCAGCACTAGCCCCCCAGCCGACAGGGGTCCGTTGAGCTACACCTTC.

The genes are TRBV30 and TRBJ2-3; D is ambiguous. CDR3 length: 14 amino acids. The germline CDR1 and CDR2 sequences are GTSNPN and SVGIG (reference sequence). The V end lost 1 base, the J end lost 1 base, and 9 bases lay between the germline ends. CDR3 in DNA: TGTGCCTGGAGTGCTGGTGCGGGCACAGATACGCAGTATTTT. It codes for CAWSAGAGTDTQYF.

The chain uses TRBV27 and TRBJ1-1, with a tentative D call TRBD1 (5 bases). Trimming took 2 bases from V and 1 from J, leaving 20 bases between them. This CDR3 has 18 residues. Germline V gene lookup returns CDR1 MNHEY and CDR2 SMNVEV (reference sequence). This chain's CDR3 is CASSLIDLRQPTNTEAFF. Here the CDR3 DNA reads TGTGCCAGCAGTTTAATTGACCTTCGACAGCCGACGAACACTGAAGCTTTCTTT.

The chain links TRBV19 to TRBJ2-1; D tentatively fits TRBD1 or TRBD2 (5 bases each). V lost 3 bases and J lost 6, with 18 bases in between. The germline V gene has CDR1 LNHDA and CDR2 SQIVND (reference sequence). This CDR3 has 16 amino acids. The CDR3 reads CASSMVGTYVSNEQFF. In DNA, the CDR3 is TGTGCCAGTAGTATGGTTGGGACCTACGTCTCCAATGAGCAGTTCTTC.

The CDR3 region has the DNA TGTGCCAGCAGTCCTTTCGTGGGGAGTGCCGGAGAGGCCCATGGCTACACCTTC. Translation: CASSPFVGSAGEAHGYTF. The rearrangement joins TRBV7-3 to TRBJ1-2; no clear D gene. The CDR3 sequence is 18 residues long. Germline assignment: CDR1 SGHTA and CDR2 FQGTGA. Trimming took 6 bases from V and 6 from J, leaving 29 bases between them.